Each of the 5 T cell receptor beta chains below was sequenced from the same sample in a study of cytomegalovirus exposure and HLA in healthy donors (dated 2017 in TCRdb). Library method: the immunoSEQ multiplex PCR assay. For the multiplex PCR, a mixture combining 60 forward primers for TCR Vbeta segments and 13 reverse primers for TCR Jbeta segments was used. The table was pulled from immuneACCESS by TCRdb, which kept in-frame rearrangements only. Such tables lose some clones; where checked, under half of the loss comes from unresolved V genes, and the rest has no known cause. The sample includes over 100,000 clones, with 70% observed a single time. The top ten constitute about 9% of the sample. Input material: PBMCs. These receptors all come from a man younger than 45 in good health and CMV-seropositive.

As DNA, the CDR3 is TGCAGCGTTGTCGGGCCGGGAGTAAGCACCGGGGAGCTGTTTTTT. Protein product: CSVVGPGVSTGELFF. The chain carries TRBV29-1 and TRBJ2-2; D is possibly TRBD2 (6 bases). Germline values: CDR1 SQVTM, CDR2 ANQGSEA. With 4 bases removed from V and 4 bases from J, the gap between germline ends came to 16 bases. This CDR3 spans 15 amino acids.

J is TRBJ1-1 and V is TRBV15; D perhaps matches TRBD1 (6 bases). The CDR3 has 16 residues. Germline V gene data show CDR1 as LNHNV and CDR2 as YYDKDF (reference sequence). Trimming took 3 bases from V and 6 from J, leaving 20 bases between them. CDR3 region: CATSRETGLGSPEAFF. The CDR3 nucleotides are TGTGCCACCAGCAGGGAGACAGGCCTAGGCTCTCCTGAAGCTTTCTTT.

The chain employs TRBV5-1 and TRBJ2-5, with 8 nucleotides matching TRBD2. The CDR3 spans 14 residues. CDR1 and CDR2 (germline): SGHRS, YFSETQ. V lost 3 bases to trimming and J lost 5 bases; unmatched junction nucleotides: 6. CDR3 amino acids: CASSSGGVRETQYF. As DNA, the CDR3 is TGCGCCAGCAGCTCGGGGGGGGTTCGTGAGACCCAGTACTTC.

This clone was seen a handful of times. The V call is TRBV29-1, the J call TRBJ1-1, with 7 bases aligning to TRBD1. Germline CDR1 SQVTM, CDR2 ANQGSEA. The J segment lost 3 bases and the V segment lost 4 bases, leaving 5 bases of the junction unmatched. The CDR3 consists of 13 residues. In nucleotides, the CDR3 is TGCAGCGTTGCACAGGGGCTATACACTGAAGCTTTCTTT. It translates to CSVAQGLYTEAFF.

The CDR3 here is CASSSPSGNTIYF. For the CDR3, the DNA is TGTGCCAGCAGCTCTCCCTCTGGAAACACCATATATTTT. The chain joins TRBV7-9 to TRBJ1-3; D gene uncertain. The CDR3 runs to 13 residues. Germline-derived CDR1 and CDR2 are SEHNR and FQNEAQ (reference sequence). V lost 4 bases and J 0 bases, leaving 4 bases between the germline ends.